These 2 T cell receptor beta chains share one sample of origin, sequenced in a study of cytotoxic CD8 clonotypes in ibrutinib-treated CLL. Only in-frame clones appear in the TCRdb table, and some are missing; sequencing was by immunoSEQ multiplex PCR. The sample has under 200,000 clones, roughly four fifths seen once. Material: PBMCs, obtained after 12 months of ibrutinib treatment. The receptors here all came from a human donor with chronic lymphocytic leukemia.

The table lists this clone with a count of one. V gene TRBV28 combines with J gene TRBJ2-3; the D call may be TRBD1 or TRBD2 (5 bases each). Per germline, CDR1 MDHEN and CDR2 SYDVKM. Trimming took off 1 base at V and 4 bases at J, with 24 bases between the two ends. The CDR3 spans 19 residues. The CDR3 loop reads CASSLFGRWGSSAADTQYF. CDR3 DNA: TGTGCCAGCAGTTTATTCGGCCGATGGGGGTCTTCGGCCGCAGATACGCAGTATTTT.

V is TRBV4-3 and J is TRBJ2-1; D possibly uses TRBD1 or TRBD2 (5 bases each). Per germline, CDR1 LGHNA and CDR2 YSLEER. The V end was cut by 2 bases, the J end by 0 bases, with 14 bases between. The CDR3 length is 17 residues. This CDR3 is CASSQYGTSSSYNEQFF. The CDR3 DNA reads TGCGCCAGCAGCCAATACGGGACGTCGAGCTCCTACAATGAGCAGTTCTTC.